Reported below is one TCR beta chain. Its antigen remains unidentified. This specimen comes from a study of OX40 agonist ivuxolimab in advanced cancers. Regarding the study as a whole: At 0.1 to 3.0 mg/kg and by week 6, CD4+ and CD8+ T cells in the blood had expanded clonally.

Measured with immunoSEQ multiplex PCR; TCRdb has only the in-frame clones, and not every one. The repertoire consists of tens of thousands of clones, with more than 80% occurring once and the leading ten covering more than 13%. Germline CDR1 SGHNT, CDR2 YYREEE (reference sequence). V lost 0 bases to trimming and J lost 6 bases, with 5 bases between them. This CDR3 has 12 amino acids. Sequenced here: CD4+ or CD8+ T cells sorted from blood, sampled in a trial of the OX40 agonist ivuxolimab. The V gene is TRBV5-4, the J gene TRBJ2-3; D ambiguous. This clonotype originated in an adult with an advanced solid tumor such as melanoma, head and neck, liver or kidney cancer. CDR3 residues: CASSLEGDTQYF. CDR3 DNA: TGTGCCAGCAGCTTGGAAGGGGATACGCAGTATTTT.